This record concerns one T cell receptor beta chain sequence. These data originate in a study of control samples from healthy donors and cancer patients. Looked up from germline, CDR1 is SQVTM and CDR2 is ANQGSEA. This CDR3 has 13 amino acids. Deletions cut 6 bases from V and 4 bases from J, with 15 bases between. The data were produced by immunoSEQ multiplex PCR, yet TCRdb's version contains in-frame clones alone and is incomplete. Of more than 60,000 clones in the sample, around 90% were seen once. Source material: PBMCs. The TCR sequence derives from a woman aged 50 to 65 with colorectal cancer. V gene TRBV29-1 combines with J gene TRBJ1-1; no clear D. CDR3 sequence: CSVEARLSTEAFF. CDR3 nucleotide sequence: TGCAGCGTAGAGGCAAGGCTGAGCACTGAAGCTTTCTTT.